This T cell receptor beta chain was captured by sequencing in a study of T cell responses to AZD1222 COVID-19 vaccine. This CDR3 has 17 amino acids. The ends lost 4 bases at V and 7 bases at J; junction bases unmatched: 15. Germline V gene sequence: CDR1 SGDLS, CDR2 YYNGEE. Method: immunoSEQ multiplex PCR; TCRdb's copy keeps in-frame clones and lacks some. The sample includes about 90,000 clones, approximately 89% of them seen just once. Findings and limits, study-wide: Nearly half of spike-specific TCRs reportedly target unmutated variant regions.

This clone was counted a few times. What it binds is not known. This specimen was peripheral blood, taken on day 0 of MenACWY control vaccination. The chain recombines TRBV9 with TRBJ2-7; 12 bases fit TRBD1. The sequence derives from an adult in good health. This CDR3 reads CASSRTGTGGASGEQYF. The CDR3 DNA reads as TGTGCCAGCAGCAGGACGGGGACAGGGGGCGCTTCGGGTGAGCAGTACTTC.